These 16 T cell receptor beta chains were all obtained from the same sample, sequenced in a study of blood T cell repertoires in COVID-19. Libraries were prepared by immunoSEQ multiplex PCR; TCRdb keeps only in-frame clonotypes and omits some of them. Among 150,000 or so clones, about 90% were seen once, and the ten largest hold 5.5% to 7.5%. The source material was peripheral blood. The receptor source for this set is an elderly man with acute or convalescent COVID-19.

The chain has TRBV3-1 (or the pseudogene TRBV3-2) and TRBJ1-6; 10 nucleotides agree with TRBD1. After removal of 4 bases from V and 9 bases from J, the junction contained 6 bases not matched to a gene. CDR3 length equals 15 residues. CDR1 is LGHDT, CDR2 YNNKEL, per germline (reference sequence). CDR3: CASSPPGQGSSPLHF. The CDR3 DNA reads TGTGCCAGCAGCCCCCCGGGACAGGGGAGTTCACCCCTCCACTTT.

The table lists this clone with a count of one. The chain employs TRBV3-1 (or the pseudogene TRBV3-2) and TRBJ2-7; 7 bases map to TRBD2. V gave up 5 bases and J gave up 2 bases; unmatched junction bases: 6. This CDR3 has 14 amino acids. The germline gives CDR1 LGHDT, CDR2 YNNKEL (reference sequence). CDR3 region: CASSWGGSAYEQYF. DNA for the CDR3: TGTGCCAGCAGCTGGGGGGGGTCGGCCTACGAGCAGTACTTC.

The chain employs TRBV10-2 and TRBJ2-7, with TRBD2 matching 9 bases. The V gene's germline CDR1 is WSHSY and CDR2 SAAADI. Unmatched junction bases numbered 7, after V lost 5 bases and J lost 5 bases. The length of the CDR3 is 14 residues. CDR3 nucleotides: TGCGCCAGCAGTCGTAGCGGGAGTAAAAACGAGCAGTACTTC. Amino acid sequence: CASSRSGSKNEQYF.

V is TRBV5-1 and J is TRBJ2-5, with D perhaps matching TRBD1 (5 bases). In germline, CDR1 is SGHRS, CDR2 YFSETQ. Trimming took 3 bases from V and 2 from J, leaving 11 bases between them. The CDR3 sequence is 14 residues long. CDR3 loop: CASSSMTAQETQYF. DNA of the CDR3: TGCGCCAGCAGCTCAATGACAGCACAAGAGACCCAGTACTTC.

J is TRBJ2-1 and V is TRBV28; 9 bases match TRBD2. V lost 6 bases to trimming and J lost 7 bases; unmatched junction nucleotides: 10. CDR3 length: 15 amino acids. Germline V lookup: CDR1 MDHEN, CDR2 SYDVKM. This CDR3 is CASSDPAAGGNEQFF. In DNA form, the CDR3 reads TGTGCCAGCAGCGACCCCGCAGCGGGAGGTAATGAGCAGTTCTTC.

V and J are TRBV12-3 or TRBV12-4 and TRBJ2-7, with D uncertain. Trimming left V 3 bases short and J 4 bases short, with 10 bases between. This CDR3 has 13 amino acids. The CDR3 here is CASSFGDRYEQYF. The CDR3, as DNA: TGTGCCAGCAGTTTTGGAGATAGGTACGAGCAGTACTTC.

This chain uses TRBV7-2 with TRBJ1-5; weak D call: TRBD1 (5 bases). Trimming shortened V by 1 base and J by 7 bases, and 14 bases separated the two germline ends. Germline CDR1 SGHTA, CDR2 FQGNSA. There are 15 residues in the CDR3. CDR3 sequence reads: CASSLVGSKGQPQHF. Here the CDR3 DNA reads TGTGCCAGCAGCTTAGTAGGGTCAAAGGGGCAGCCCCAGCATTTT.

The rearrangement uses TRBV6-5 and TRBJ2-1; the D gene is possibly TRBD1 (5 bases). The CDR3 contains 14 residues. The V end lost 8 bases, the J end lost 5 bases, and 16 bases lay between the germline ends. Germline values: CDR1 MNHEY, CDR2 SVGAGI. The CDR3 here is CASRRQWSNNEQFF. The CDR3 nucleotides read TGTGCCAGCCGCCGACAGTGGTCCAACAATGAGCAGTTCTTC.

The CDR3 sequence: CASSKGTAGTGYGYTF. The CDR3 DNA sequence: TGTGCCAGCAGCAAGGGGACAGCCGGTACTGGCTATGGCTACACCTTC. The rearrangement links TRBV7-9 to TRBJ1-2; TRBD1 agrees at 7 bases. The CDR3 totals 16 residues. V dropped 5 bases and J dropped 4; count of bases not matched to a gene: 13. The germline gives CDR1 SEHNR, CDR2 FQNEAQ (reference sequence).

This clone has only a few counts. V and J are TRBV3-1 (or the pseudogene TRBV3-2) and TRBJ2-2; 8 bases align to TRBD1. This CDR3 spans 15 amino acids. The V segment lost 4 bases and the J segment 7 bases; nucleotides outside the gene matches: 8. Germline assignment: CDR1 LGHDT and CDR2 YNNKEL (reference sequence). The CDR3, as DNA: TGTGCCAGCAGCCCGGCAGGGGGCGCGGGCGGGGAGCTGTTTTTT. This sequence encodes CASSPAGGAGGELFF.

This clone was picked up one time. V usage is TRBV19 and J usage is TRBJ1-4; D uncertain. Germline assignment: CDR1 LNHDA and CDR2 SQIVND (reference sequence). The CDR3 loop spans 13 amino acids. The V end was cut by 5 bases, the J end by 2 bases, with 6 bases between. The CDR3 protein is CASSPETNEKLFF. The CDR3 coding sequence is TGTGCCAGTAGTCCCGAGACTAATGAAAAACTGTTTTTT.

This rearrangement joins TRBV2 to TRBJ2-7; 12 bases match TRBD2. Germline-derived CDR1 and CDR2 are SNHLY and FYNNEI. CDR3 size: 15 residues. The J segment lost 5 bases and the V segment lost 6 bases, leaving 8 bases of the junction unmatched. The CDR3, as DNA: TGTGCCAGCAGCCCTCTAGCGGGGGGGCCCCACGAGCAGTACTTC. Protein sequence: CASSPLAGGPHEQYF. The full variable domain, completed using reference TRBV2 and TRBJ2-7, is EPEVTQTPSHQVTQMGQEVILRCVPISNHLYFYWYRQILGQKVEFLVSFYNNEISEKSEIFDDQFSVERPDGSNFTLKIRSTKLEDSAMYFCASSPLAGGPHEQYFGPGTRLTVT.

The chain has TRBV7-6 and TRBJ1-6; a possible D gene is TRBD1 (5 bases). V gave up 0 bases and J gave up 7 bases, with 13 bases separating them. Germline CDR1 and CDR2: SGHVS and FNYEAQ. This CDR3 contains 16 residues. The CDR3 loop is CASSLATQGSNSPLHF. CDR3 nucleotides: TGTGCCAGCAGCTTAGCGACTCAGGGCTCGAATTCACCCCTCCACTTT.

J is TRBJ1-1 and V is TRBV19, with a tentative D call TRBD1 (5 bases). The CDR3 runs to 13 residues. Germline-derived CDR1 and CDR2 are LNHDA and SQIVND (reference sequence). V was pared by 5 bases and J by 5 bases, with 12 bases between. CDR3 loop: CASSWGEGTEAFF. CDR3 bases: TGTGCCAGTAGTTGGGGGGAAGGTACTGAAGCTTTCTTT.

The CDR3 region has the DNA TGTGCCAGCAGTGATAAAGCGGGAGGCACCGGGGAGCTGTTTTTT. As protein: CASSDKAGGTGELFF. The chain carries TRBV2 and TRBJ2-2, with 9 bases that match TRBD2. Per germline, CDR1 SNHLY and CDR2 FYNNEI. The CDR3 contains 15 residues. V lost 3 bases, J lost 4 bases, and 3 bases stayed unmatched. The variable domain in full, with the rest retrieved from reference TRBV2 and TRBJ2-2, is EPEVTQTPSHQVTQMGQEVILRCVPISNHLYFYWYRQILGQKVEFLVSFYNNEISEKSEIFDDQFSVERPDGSNFTLKIRSTKLEDSAMYFCASSDKAGGTGELFFGEGSRLTVL.

The rearrangement links TRBV19 to TRBJ2-2; 11 bases agree with TRBD2. The V and J ends lost 7 bases and 5 bases, in that order; junction bases with no gene match: 9. Germline V lookup: CDR1 LNHDA, CDR2 SQIVND (reference sequence). The CDR3 totals 16 residues. The CDR3 reads CASKAGTSGSTGELFF. DNA for the CDR3: TGTGCCAGTAAGGCCGGGACTAGCGGTTCAACCGGGGAGCTGTTTTTT.